Presented here are 19 T cell receptor beta chains from one specimen sequenced in a study of shared clonotypes between healthy human individuals. Profiling relied on immunoSEQ multiplex PCR, and the TCRdb table lists in-frame clones only, not all of them. The sample consists of more than 2,000,000 clones, 85% to 95% of them appearing once. Sequenced material: naive CD4+ T cells from PBMCs. Subset described: CD45RA+ positively selected. These receptors all come from a man aged 18-30 years in good health. Some clones in this sample may be carry-over from other donors' samples.

For this clone: Distinct nucleotide sequences in the sample also encode this CDR3. CDR3 coding DNA: TGTGCCAGCTCACCGGAGGGCCGAGAGACCCAGTACTTC. Translating gives CASSPEGRETQYF. V gene TRBV18 combines with J gene TRBJ2-5; D may be TRBD2 (6 bases). The V and J ends lost 3 bases and 4 bases respectively, with 9 bases between them. Germline lookup yields CDR1 KGHSH and CDR2 LQKENI. This CDR3 region has 13 residues.

This chain links TRBV2 with TRBJ2-1; 9 bases are a match to TRBD1. The CDR3 runs to 17 residues. The V gene's germline CDR1 is SNHLY and CDR2 FYNNEI. The ends lost 5 bases at V and 4 bases at J; junction bases unmatched: 12. The CDR3 nucleotides read TGTGCCAGCAGTAATTCCCGGGACAGGGAGAGATACAATGAGCAGTTCTTC. Protein product: CASSNSRDRERYNEQFF.

The genes are TRBV5-1 and TRBJ1-5, with 8 bases fitting TRBD1. The CDR3 runs 17 residues. In germline, CDR1 is SGHRS, CDR2 YFSETQ. The V segment lost 4 bases and the J segment 0 bases; nucleotides outside the gene matches: 9. In DNA, the CDR3 is TGCGCCAGCAGCGCCGGGACAGGTGGCTATAGCAATCAGCCCCAGCATTTT. Translation: CASSAGTGGYSNQPQHF.

This chain links TRBV5-1 with TRBJ2-7; D not certain. The CDR3 has 16 residues. V dropped 4 bases and J dropped 1 base, with 18 bases sitting between them. Germline loops: CDR1 SGHRS, CDR2 YFSETQ. CDR3 protein: CASSPTKEAMSYEQYF. In nucleotides, the CDR3 is TGCGCCAGCAGCCCGACGAAGGAAGCTATGTCCTACGAGCAGTACTTC.

This clone occurred a few times. The V gene is TRBV4-3, the J gene TRBJ2-7; the D gene is possibly TRBD1 (5 bases). This CDR3 is 15 amino acids long. Germline assignment: CDR1 LGHNA and CDR2 YSLEER. V was cut by 0 bases and J by 2 bases, with 11 bases left in between. The CDR3, as DNA: TGCGCCAGCAGCCAAGAGCCAGGGATTACCTACGAGCAGTACTTC. This codes for CASSQEPGITYEQYF.

The chain is built from TRBV9 and TRBJ1-1, with D possibly matching TRBD1 (6 bases). Germline CDR1 reads SGDLS; CDR2 reads YYNGEE. V lost 3 bases and J 1 base, leaving 10 bases between the germline ends. The CDR3 is 14 amino acids. CDR3 sequence: CASSAQGSNTEAFF. In DNA form, the CDR3 reads TGTGCCAGCAGCGCACAGGGATCGAACACTGAAGCTTTCTTT.

V usage is TRBV10-1 and J usage is TRBJ1-5, with a tentative D call TRBD1 (5 bases). The CDR3 covers 14 residues. Trimming cost V 2 bases and J 6 bases, with 11 bases left between them. Germline CDR1 reads WNHNN; CDR2 reads SYGVQD (reference sequence). CDR3 nucleotides: TGCGCCAGCAGTGAGGGGGGAGCGGGTCAGCCCCAGCATTTT. It yields the protein CASSEGGAGQPQHF.

The chain couples TRBV18 to TRBJ2-3, with D maybe TRBD1 (5 bases). The CDR3 runs to 17 residues. V shed 6 bases and J shed 2 bases, with 21 bases lying between them. Per germline, CDR1 KGHSH and CDR2 LQKENI. CDR3 amino acids: CASSAPNNRLYTDTQYF. The CDR3, as DNA: TGTGCCAGCTCCGCACCTAACAACAGGCTATACACAGATACGCAGTATTTT. The full variable domain, with the rest looked up from reference TRBV18 and TRBJ2-3, is NAGVMQNPRHLVRRRGQEARLRCSPMKGHSHVYWYRQLPEEGLKFMVYLQKENIIDESGMPKERFSAEFPKEGPSILRIQQVVRGDSAAYFCASSAPNNRLYTDTQYFGPGTRLTVL.

The chain couples TRBV5-1 to TRBJ1-1; perhaps TRBD1 as D (6 bases). The CDR3 has 16 amino acids. From germline, CDR1 is SGHRS and CDR2 YFSETQ. The V end lost 0 bases, the J end lost 1 base, and 13 bases lay between the germline ends. The CDR3 DNA is TGCGCCAGCAGCTTGGCCACAGGGTTAGGGAACACTGAAGCTTTCTTT. It specifies CASSLATGLGNTEAFF.

This sequence joins TRBV11-2 and TRBJ2-7; a possible D gene is TRBD1 (6 bases). The germline V gene encodes CDR1 SGHAT and CDR2 FQNNGV. Trimming removed 5 bases from V and 3 bases from J, with 14 bases in between. The CDR3 length is 14 residues. CDR3: CASSPTGPLYEQYF. In nucleotides, the CDR3 is TGTGCCAGCAGCCCGACAGGCCCCCTCTACGAGCAGTACTTC.

V is TRBV5-1 and J is TRBJ2-2, with D maybe TRBD2 (5 bases). V gave up 0 bases and J gave up 3 bases, with 9 bases separating them. This CDR3 is 15 amino acids long. Germline CDR1 SGHRS, CDR2 YFSETQ. The CDR3 is CASSLGRKDTGELFF. CDR3 DNA: TGCGCCAGCAGCTTGGGGAGGAAGGACACCGGGGAGCTGTTTTTT.

In regard to this clone: The conserved phenylalanine or tryptophan is not found at the CDR3 terminus, so this likely reflects a read error. The DNA is omitted, as the CDR3 cannot be located on it reliably, and the CDR3 follows TCRdb's listing. The rearrangement uses TRBV5-6 and TRBJ1-2; TRBD1 was called by the table and not checked on the DNA. The CDR3 contains 13 residues when both ends are counted. Germline values: CDR1 SGHDT, CDR2 YYEEEE. The CDR3 protein is CASSLSVGQGTFV.

Comment on this clone: One end of the junction does not line up with germline, which may come from a read error. The chain combines TRBV5-1 with TRBJ2-1; 15 nucleotides agree with TRBD2. CDR1 is SGHRS, CDR2 YFSETQ, per germline. This CDR3 contains 15 residues. The CDR3 region has the DNA TGCGCCAGCAGCTTGTCTGGACTAGCGGGAGGGCCGGTCGTCTTC. It codes for CASSLSGLAGGPVVF.

The chain has TRBV5-5 and TRBJ1-2; TRBD1 is a possible D gene (5 bases). The CDR3 is made up of 14 amino acids. With 1 base removed from V and 3 bases from J, the gap between germline ends came to 10 bases. Germline values: CDR1 SGHKS, CDR2 YYEKEE (reference sequence). CDR3 in amino acids: CASSLQGSYYGYTF. DNA of the CDR3: TGTGCCAGCAGCTTGCAGGGCTCGTACTATGGCTACACCTTC.

The J gene is TRBJ2-2, the V gene TRBV5-4, with 7 positions matching TRBD2. Germline V gene data show CDR1 as SGHNT and CDR2 as YYREEE (reference sequence). J was trimmed by 5 bases and V by 0 bases; bases with no gene match: 7. The CDR3 runs to 16 residues. CDR3 coding DNA: TGTGCCAGCAGCTTGGCCGAATCGCGGGGGACCGGGGAGCTGTTTTTT. This codes for CASSLAESRGTGELFF.

The genes are TRBV19 and TRBJ1-1; 7 bases map to TRBD1. In germline, CDR1 is LNHDA, CDR2 SQIVND (reference sequence). V was pared by 9 bases and J by 4 bases, with 8 bases of the junction left unmatched. This CDR3 has 13 residues. CDR3 in amino acids: CASSDRAGTEAFF. Written as DNA, the CDR3 is TGTGCCAGCTCCGACAGGGCGGGCACTGAAGCTTTCTTT.

This clone was detected only once. The chain couples TRBV2 to TRBJ1-4; 11 bases fit TRBD1. Germline CDR1 reads SNHLY; CDR2 reads FYNNEI. The CDR3 loop spans 16 amino acids. V lost 9 bases to trimming and J lost 3 bases; unmatched junction nucleotides: 9. CDR3 coding DNA: TGTGCCAGGGGTCAGGACAGGGGGCTGCCTAATGAAAAACTGTTTTTT. As protein: CARGQDRGLPNEKLFF.

The genes are TRBV5-5 and TRBJ1-5; 7 positions agree with TRBD1. The J segment lost 2 bases and the V segment lost 4 bases, leaving 15 bases of the junction unmatched. There are 18 residues in the CDR3. The germline gives CDR1 SGHKS, CDR2 YYEKEE (reference sequence). The CDR3 nucleotides are TGTGCCAGCAGCCCGGGAGGGGGCGGTTCAGTTGGCAATCAGCCCCAGCATTTT. The encoded protein is CASSPGGGGSVGNQPQHF.

Worth noting for this clone: The sample carries other DNA sequences with the same CDR3. CDR3 DNA: TGTGCCAGCAGCTGGGACACTGAAGCTTTCTTT. Translated, it gives CASSWDTEAFF. The V and J genes are TRBV28 and TRBJ1-1; D ambiguous. Germline V gives CDR1 MDHEN, CDR2 SYDVKM. This CDR3 region has 11 residues. The ends were cut back, 6 bases at V and 3 bases at J, with 5 bases in the middle.